The 5 T cell receptor beta chains below were found in one sample sequenced in a study of blood T cell repertoires in COVID-19. Only in-frame clones appear in the TCRdb table, and some are missing; sequencing was by immunoSEQ multiplex PCR. This sample carries 350,000 to 400,000 clones, about 90% of them seen once, and the ten largest clones take approximately 6.2%. The sample consisted of peripheral blood. These receptors were taken from a man aged 18 to 29 with active or convalescent COVID-19.

This rearrangement joins TRBV1 to TRBJ2-1; the DNA was not used to check the table's D call, TRBD2. TRBV1 represents a pseudogene. The CDR3 runs 17 residues. The CDR3, as DNA: TGCACCAGCAGCCAAGCGAGCCTAGTCATATCCTACAATGAGCAGTTCTTC. Translating it yields CTSSQASLVISYNEQFF.

The chain recombines TRBV27 with TRBJ2-4, with TRBD1 matching 7 bases. V trimming: 6 bases; J trimming: 7 bases; junction bases outside the gene matches: 6. This CDR3 spans 13 amino acids. Germline V gene lookup returns CDR1 MNHEY and CDR2 SMNVEV (reference sequence). This chain's CDR3 is CASSDLQGNIQYF. The CDR3, as DNA: TGTGCCAGCAGCGACTTACAGGGGAACATTCAGTACTTC.

The chain links TRBV27 to TRBJ2-5, with D unresolved. Germline CDR1 and CDR2: MNHEY and SMNVEV (reference sequence). V lost 2 bases and J lost 3, with 10 bases in between. This CDR3 has 14 residues. As DNA, the CDR3 is TGTGCCAGCAGTTTAATAAATAGAAAAGAGACCCAGTACTTC. It codes for CASSLINRKETQYF.

The chain couples TRBV20-1 to TRBJ2-3; 9 bases line up with TRBD2. V was clipped by 3 bases and J by 4 bases; unmatched bases: 5. Germline CDR1 reads DFQATT; CDR2 reads SNEGSKA (reference sequence). The CDR3 consists of 14 residues. DNA of the CDR3: TGCAGTGCTAGTCTAGCGGGAATGGCAGATACGCAGTATTTT. Protein product: CSASLAGMADTQYF.

The V call is TRBV11-2, the J call TRBJ1-4; no reliable D call. The germline V and J ends were trimmed by 1 base and 0 bases, with 6 bases remaining between them. The CDR3 covers 15 residues. Germline V gives CDR1 SGHAT, CDR2 FQNNGV. The CDR3 spells CASSLAPATNEKLFF. The CDR3 DNA reads TGTGCCAGCAGCTTAGCTCCCGCAACTAATGAAAAACTGTTTTTT.